The rows below give T cell receptor beta chains drawn from one sample of a study of identical twins. One entry per CDR3 protein, called by TCRdb with MiXCR from the 5' RACE reads. The data show approximately 220,000 distinct CDR3 sequences, roughly a tenth seen once. The source material was memory (CD45RO+) T cells sorted from blood. The source of these receptors is a woman aged 18-30 years in good health. Each CDR3 is given with its conserved first and last residue. A D gene is named only where the DNA matches it firmly. Clone size is not always given. Where it is, it says once, few, many or a class for expanded clones.

>TRBJ1-5|many|TRBV5-1|TRBD1|15
TGCGCCAGCAGATTGACAGGGTATAGCAATCAGCCCCAGCATTTT
CASRLTGYSNQPQHF
>TRBJ2-1|many|TRBV11-1|TRBD2|19
TGTGCCAGCAGCTCTGGTAGCGGGGGGGCCGATAGCCCCTACAATGAGCAGTTCTTC
CASSSGSGGADSPYNEQFF
>TRBJ2-7|many|TRBV12-3/TRBV12-4|TRBD2|13
TGTGCCAGCAGTTCGATTAGCGGGAGCGAGCAGTACTTC
CASSSISGSEQYF
>TRBJ2-7|few|TRBV15|NA|13
TGTGCCACCAGCAGAGATATCGGATACGAGCAGTACTTC
CATSRDIGYEQYF
>TRBJ2-1|NA|TRBV11-3|NA|12
TGTGCCAGCCGGGGCTCTACCCCGGAGCAGTTCTTC
CASRGSTPEQFF
>TRBJ1-5|NA|TRBV6-1|NA|14
TGTGCCAGCAGTACCTTTTGGGGCCCCCAGCCCCAGCATTTT
CASSTFWGPQPQHF
>TRBJ2-7|NA|TRBV20-1|NA|16
TGCAGTGCTGGGGCGGACACCCTGGCGAGCTCCTACGAGCAGTACTTC
CSAGADTLASSYEQYF
>TRBJ2-5|NA|TRBV20-1|TRBD2|15
TGCAGTGCTCAACGGACTAGCGGGAGTCGGGAGACCCAGTACTTC
CSAQRTSGSRETQYF
>TRBJ2-7|NA|TRBV4-2|NA|17
TGTGCCAGCAGCCAAGATCTTAAGAATTGGGGACCTTACGAGCAGTACTTC
CASSQDLKNWGPYEQYF
>TRBJ2-1|NA|TRBV4-2|TRBD2|16
TGTGCCAGCAGCCAACCTAGCGGGGGTTCATACAATGAGCAGTTCTTC
CASSQPSGGSYNEQFF